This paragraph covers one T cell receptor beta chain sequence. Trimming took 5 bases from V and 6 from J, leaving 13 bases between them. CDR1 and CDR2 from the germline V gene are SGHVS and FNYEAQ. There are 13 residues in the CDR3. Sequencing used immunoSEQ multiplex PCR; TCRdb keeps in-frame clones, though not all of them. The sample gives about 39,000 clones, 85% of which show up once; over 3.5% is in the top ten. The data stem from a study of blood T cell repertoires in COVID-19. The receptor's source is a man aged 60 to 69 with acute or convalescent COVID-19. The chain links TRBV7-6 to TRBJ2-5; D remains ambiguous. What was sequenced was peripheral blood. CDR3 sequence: CASSGTGLQTQYF. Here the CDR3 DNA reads TGTGCCAGCAGCGGTACTGGTTTACAGACCCAGTACTTC.